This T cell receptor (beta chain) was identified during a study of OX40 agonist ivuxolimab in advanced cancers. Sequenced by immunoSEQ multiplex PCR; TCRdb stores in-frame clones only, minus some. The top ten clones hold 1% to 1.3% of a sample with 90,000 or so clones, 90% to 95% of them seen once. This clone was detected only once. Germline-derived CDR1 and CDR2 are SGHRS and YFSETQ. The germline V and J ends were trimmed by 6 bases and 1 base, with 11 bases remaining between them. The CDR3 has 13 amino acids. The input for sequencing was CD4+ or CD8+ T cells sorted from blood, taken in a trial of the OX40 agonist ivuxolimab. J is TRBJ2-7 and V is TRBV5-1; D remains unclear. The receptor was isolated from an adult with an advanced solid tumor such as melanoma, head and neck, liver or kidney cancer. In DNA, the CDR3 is TGCGCCAGCAACAGAGAGACATCCTACGAGCAGTACTTC. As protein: CASNRETSYEQYF.